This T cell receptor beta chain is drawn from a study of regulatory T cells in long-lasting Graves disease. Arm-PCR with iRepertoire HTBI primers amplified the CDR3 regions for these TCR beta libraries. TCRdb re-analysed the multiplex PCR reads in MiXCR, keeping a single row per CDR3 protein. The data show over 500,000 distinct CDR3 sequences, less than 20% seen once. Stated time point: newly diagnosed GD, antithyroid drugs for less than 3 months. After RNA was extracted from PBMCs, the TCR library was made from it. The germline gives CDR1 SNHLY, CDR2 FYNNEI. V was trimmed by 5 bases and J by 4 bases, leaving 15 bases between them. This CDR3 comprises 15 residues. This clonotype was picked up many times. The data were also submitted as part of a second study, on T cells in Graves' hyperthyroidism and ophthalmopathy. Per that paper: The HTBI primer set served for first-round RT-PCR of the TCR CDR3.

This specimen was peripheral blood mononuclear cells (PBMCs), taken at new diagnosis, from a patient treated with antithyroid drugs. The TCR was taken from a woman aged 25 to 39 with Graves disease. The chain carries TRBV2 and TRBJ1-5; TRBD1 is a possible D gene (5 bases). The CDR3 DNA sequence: TGTGCCAGCAGTTCAAGTGGGGGGAGTAATCAGCCCCAGCATTTT. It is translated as CASSSSGGSNQPQHF.